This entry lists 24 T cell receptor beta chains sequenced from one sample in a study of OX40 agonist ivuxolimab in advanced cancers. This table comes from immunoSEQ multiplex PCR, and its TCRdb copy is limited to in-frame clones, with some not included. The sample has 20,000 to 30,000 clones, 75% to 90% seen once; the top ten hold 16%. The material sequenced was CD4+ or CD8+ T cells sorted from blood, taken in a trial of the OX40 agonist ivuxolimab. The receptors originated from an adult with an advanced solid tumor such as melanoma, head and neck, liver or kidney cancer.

Here the CDR3 DNA reads TGTGCCAGCAGTGAAACGGACAGTGAGCAGTTCTTC. Translated, it gives CASSETDSEQFF. The rearrangement links TRBV6-1 to TRBJ2-1, with D perhaps matching TRBD1 (6 bases). The V and J ends lost 2 bases and 9 bases respectively, with 8 bases between them. There are 12 residues in the CDR3. The V gene's germline CDR1 is MNHNS and CDR2 SASEGT.

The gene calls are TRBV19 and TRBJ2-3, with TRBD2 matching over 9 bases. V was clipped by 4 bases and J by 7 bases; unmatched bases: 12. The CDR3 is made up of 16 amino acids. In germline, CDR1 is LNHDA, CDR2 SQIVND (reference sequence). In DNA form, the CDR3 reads TGTGCCAGTAGTAGGGGCTCAGCGGGGGGCACGTATACGCAGTATTTT. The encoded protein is CASSRGSAGGTYTQYF.

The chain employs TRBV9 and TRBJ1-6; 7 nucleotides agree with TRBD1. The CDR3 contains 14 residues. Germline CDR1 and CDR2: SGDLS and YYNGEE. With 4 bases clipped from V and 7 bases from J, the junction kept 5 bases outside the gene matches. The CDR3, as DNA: TGTGCCAGCAGCCCCTGGGACAGCAATTCACCCCTCCACTTT. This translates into CASSPWDSNSPLHF.

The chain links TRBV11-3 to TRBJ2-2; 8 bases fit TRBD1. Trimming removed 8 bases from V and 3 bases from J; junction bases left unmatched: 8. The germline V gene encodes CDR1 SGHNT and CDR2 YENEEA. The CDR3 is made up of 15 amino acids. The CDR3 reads CASSAGTGYTGELFF. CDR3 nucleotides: TGTGCCAGCTCAGCCGGGACAGGATACACCGGGGAGCTGTTTTTT.

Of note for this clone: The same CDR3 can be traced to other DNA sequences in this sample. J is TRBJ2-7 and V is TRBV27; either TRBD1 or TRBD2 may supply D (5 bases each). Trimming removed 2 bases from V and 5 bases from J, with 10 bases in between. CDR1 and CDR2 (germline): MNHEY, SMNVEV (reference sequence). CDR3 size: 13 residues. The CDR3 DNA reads TGTGCCAGCAGTTTAGTAGGGACGCACGAGCAGTACTTC. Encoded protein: CASSLVGTHEQYF.

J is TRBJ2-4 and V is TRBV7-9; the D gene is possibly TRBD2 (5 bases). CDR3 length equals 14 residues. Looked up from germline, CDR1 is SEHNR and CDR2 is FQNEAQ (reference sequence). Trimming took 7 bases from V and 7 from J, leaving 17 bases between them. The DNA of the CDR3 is TGTGCCAGCATCCCCTGGGCTAGCTCGAACATTCAGTACTTC. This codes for CASIPWASSNIQYF.

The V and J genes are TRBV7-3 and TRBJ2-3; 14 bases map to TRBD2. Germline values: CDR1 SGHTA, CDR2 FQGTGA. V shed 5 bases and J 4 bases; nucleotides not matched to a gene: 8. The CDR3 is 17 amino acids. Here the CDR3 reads CASSEGLAGAAADTQYF. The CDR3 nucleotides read TGTGCCAGCAGCGAGGGACTAGCGGGAGCTGCGGCAGATACGCAGTATTTT.

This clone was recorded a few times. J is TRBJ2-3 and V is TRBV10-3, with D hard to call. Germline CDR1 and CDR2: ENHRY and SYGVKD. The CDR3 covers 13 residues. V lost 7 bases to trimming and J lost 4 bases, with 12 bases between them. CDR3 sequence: CAIKAVLPDTQYF. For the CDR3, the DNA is TGTGCCATCAAGGCGGTCCTCCCAGATACGCAGTATTTT.

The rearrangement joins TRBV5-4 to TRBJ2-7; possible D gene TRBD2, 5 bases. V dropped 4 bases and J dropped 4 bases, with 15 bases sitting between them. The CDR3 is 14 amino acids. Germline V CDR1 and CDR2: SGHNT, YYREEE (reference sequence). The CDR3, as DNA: TGTGCCAGCAGCCAAAGAGCGGAAACGTACGAGCAGTACTTC. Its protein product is CASSQRAETYEQYF.

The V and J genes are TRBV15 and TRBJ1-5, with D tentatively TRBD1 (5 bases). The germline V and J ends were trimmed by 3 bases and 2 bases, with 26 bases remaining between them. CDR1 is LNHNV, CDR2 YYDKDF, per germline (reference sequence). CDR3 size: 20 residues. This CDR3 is CATSRGVFVRVQGGNQPQHF. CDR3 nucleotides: TGTGCCACCAGCAGGGGGGTCTTTGTCAGGGTCCAGGGTGGCAATCAGCCCCAGCATTTT. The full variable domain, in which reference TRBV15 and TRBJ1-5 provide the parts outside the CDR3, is DAMVIQNPRYQVTQFGKPVTLSCSQTLNHNVMYWYQQKSSQAPKLLFHYYDKDFNNEADTPDNFQSRRPNTSFCFLDIRSPGLGDTAMYLCATSRGVFVRVQGGNQPQHFGDGTRLSIL.

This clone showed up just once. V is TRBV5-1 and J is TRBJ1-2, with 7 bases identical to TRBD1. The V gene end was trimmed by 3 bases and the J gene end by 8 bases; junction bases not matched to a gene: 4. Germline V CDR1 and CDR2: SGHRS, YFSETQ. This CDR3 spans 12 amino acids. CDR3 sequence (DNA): TGCGCCAGCAGCTCTACAGGGGTCGGCTACACCTTC. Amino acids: CASSSTGVGYTF.

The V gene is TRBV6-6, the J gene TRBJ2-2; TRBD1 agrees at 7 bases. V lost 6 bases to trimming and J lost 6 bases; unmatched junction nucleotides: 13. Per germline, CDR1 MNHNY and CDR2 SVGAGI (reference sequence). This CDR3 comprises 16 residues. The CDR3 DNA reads TGTGCCAGCAGCCCGGGACAGTCAGGTCGTCCCGGGGAGCTGTTTTTT. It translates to CASSPGQSGRPGELFF.

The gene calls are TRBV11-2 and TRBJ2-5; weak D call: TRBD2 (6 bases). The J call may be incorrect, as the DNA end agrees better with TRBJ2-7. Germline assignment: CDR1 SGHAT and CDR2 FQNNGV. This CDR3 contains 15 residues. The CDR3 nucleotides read TGTGCCAGCAGCTTAGAGCCTAGCGCAACCTACGAGCAGTACTTC. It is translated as CASSLEPSATYEQYF.

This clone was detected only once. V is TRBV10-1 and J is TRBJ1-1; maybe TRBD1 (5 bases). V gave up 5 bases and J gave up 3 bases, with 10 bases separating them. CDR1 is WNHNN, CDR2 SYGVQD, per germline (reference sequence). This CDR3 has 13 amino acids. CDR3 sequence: CASSWGYDTEAFF. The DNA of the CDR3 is TGCGCCAGCAGTTGGGGGTATGACACTGAAGCTTTCTTT.

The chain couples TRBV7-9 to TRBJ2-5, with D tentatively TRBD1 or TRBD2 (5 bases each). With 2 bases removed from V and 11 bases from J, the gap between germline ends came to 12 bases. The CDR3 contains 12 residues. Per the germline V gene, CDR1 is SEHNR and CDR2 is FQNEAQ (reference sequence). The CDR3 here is CASSLQGWEQYF. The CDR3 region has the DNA TGTGCCAGCAGCTTACAGGGATGGGAGCAGTACTTC.

The CDR3 sequence: CASSYRLAKETQYF. CDR3 DNA: TGTGCCAGCAGCTATCGTCTAGCGAAAGAGACCCAGTACTTC. The chain couples TRBV7-3 to TRBJ2-5; D is perhaps TRBD2 (6 bases). The CDR3 has 14 residues. Germline lookup yields CDR1 SGHTA and CDR2 FQGTGA. Between the trimmed V and J ends, which lost 4 bases and 3 bases, there was a span of 12 bases. The variable domain in full, completed from reference TRBV7-3 and TRBJ2-5, reads GAGVSQTPSNKVTEKGKYVELRCDPISGHTALYWYRQSLGQGPEFLIYFQGTGAADDSGLPNDRFFAVRPEGSVSTLKIQRTERGDSAVYLCASSYRLAKETQYFGPGTRLLVL.

CDR3 sequence: CATSRGPAGAVPSYEQYF. Here the CDR3 DNA reads TGTGCCACCAGCAGAGGCCCTGCGGGTGCGGTCCCCTCCTACGAGCAGTACTTC. This rearrangement joins TRBV15 to TRBJ2-7, with TRBD2 as a possible D gene (5 bases). V was shortened by 1 base and J by 0 bases, with 19 bases between the two germline ends. The CDR3 spans 18 residues. Germline V CDR1 and CDR2: LNHNV, YYDKDF (reference sequence). Filled out from reference TRBV15 and TRBJ2-7, the complete variable domain reads DAMVIQNPRYQVTQFGKPVTLSCSQTLNHNVMYWYQQKSSQAPKLLFHYYDKDFNNEADTPDNFQSRRPNTSFCFLDIRSPGLGDTAMYLCATSRGPAGAVPSYEQYFGPGTRLTVT.

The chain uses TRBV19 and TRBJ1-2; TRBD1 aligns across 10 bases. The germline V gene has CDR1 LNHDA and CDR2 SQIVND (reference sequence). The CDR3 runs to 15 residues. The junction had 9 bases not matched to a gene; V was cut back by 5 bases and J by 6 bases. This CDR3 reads CASSPPDRGRHGYTF. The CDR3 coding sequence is TGTGCCAGTAGTCCGCCGGACAGGGGGAGGCATGGCTACACCTTC.

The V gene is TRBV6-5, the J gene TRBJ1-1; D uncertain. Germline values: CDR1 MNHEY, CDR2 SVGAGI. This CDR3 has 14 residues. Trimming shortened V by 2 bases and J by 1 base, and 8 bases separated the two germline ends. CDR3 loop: CASSYTAPNTEAFF. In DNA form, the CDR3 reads TGTGCCAGCAGTTACACGGCCCCGAACACTGAAGCTTTCTTT.

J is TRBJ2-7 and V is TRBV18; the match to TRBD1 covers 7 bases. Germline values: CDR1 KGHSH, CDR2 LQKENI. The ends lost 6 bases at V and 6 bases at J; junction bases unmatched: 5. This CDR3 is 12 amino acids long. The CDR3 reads CASSHPGGEQYF. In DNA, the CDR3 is TGTGCCAGCTCGCATCCAGGGGGCGAGCAGTACTTC. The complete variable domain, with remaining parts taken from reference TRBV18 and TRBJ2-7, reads NAGVMQNPRHLVRRRGQEARLRCSPMKGHSHVYWYRQLPEEGLKFMVYLQKENIIDESGMPKERFSAEFPKEGPSILRIQQVVRGDSAAYFCASSHPGGEQYFGPGTRLTVT.

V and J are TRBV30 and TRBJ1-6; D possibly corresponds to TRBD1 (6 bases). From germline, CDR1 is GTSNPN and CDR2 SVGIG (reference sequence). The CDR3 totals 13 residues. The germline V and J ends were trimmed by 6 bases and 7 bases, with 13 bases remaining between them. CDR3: CACIGQSNSPLHF. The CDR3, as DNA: TGTGCCTGTATAGGACAGTCAAATTCACCCCTCCACTTT.

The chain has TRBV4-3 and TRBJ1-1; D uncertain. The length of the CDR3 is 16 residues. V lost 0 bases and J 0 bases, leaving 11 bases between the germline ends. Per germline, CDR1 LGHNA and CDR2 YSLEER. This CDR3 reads CASSQDLGTLNTEAFF. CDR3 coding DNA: TGCGCCAGCAGCCAAGATTTGGGCACTTTGAACACTGAAGCTTTCTTT.

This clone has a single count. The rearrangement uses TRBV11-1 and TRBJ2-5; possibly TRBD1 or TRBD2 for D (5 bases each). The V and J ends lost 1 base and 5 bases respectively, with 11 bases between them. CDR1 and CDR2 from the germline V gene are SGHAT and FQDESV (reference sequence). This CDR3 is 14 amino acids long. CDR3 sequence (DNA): TGTGCCAGCAGCTTAGATGGGGGTCCGGAGACCCAGTACTTC. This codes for CASSLDGGPETQYF.

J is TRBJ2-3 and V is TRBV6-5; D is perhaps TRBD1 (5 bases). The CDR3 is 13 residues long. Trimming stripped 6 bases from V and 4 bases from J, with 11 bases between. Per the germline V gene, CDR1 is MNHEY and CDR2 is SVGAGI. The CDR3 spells CASRDIGADTQYF. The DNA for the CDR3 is TGTGCCAGCAGGGACATCGGCGCAGATACGCAGTATTTT.